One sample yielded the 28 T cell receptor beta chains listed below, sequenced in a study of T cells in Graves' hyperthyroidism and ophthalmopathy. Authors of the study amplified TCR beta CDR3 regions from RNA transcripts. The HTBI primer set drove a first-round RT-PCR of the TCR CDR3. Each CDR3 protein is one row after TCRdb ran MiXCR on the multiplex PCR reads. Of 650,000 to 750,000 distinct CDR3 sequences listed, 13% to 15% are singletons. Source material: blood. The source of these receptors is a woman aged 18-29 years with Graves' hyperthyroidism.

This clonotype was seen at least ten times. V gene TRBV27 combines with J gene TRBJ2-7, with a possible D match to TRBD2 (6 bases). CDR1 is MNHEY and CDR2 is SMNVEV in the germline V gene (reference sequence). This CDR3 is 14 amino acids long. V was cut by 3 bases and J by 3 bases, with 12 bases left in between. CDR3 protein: CASSFAGPFYEQYF. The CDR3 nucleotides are TGTGCCAGCAGTTTCGCGGGGCCCTTCTACGAGCAGTACTTC.

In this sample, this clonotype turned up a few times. The CDR3 region is CATSDPKGEQSYEQYF. The CDR3 nucleotides are TGTGCCACCAGTGATCCCAAGGGGGAACAATCCTACGAGCAGTACTTC. The chain combines TRBV24-1 with TRBJ2-7, with D maybe TRBD1 (6 bases). CDR1 is KGHDR, CDR2 SFDVKD, per germline. Deletions cut 3 bases from V and 1 base from J, with 15 bases between. The CDR3 loop spans 16 amino acids.

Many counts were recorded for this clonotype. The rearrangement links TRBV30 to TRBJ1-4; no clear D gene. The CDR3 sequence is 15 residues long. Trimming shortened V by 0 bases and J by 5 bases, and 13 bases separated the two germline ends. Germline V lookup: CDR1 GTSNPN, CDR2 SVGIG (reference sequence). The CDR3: CAWSVGGRENEKLFF. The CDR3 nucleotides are TGTGCCTGGAGTGTAGGAGGACGGGAGAATGAAAAACTGTTTTTT.

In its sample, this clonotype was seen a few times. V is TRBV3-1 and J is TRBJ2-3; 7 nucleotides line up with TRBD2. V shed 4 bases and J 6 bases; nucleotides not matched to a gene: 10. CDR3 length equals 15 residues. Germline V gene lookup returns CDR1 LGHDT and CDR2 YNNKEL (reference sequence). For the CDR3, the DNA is TGTGCCAGCAGCCCTGAGGGGAGGGCAAGGGATACGCAGTATTTT. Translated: CASSPEGRARDTQYF.

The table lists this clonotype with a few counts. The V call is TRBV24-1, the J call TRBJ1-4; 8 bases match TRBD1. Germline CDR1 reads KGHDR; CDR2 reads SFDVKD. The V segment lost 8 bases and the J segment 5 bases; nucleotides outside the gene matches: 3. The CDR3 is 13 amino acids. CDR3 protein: CATIRTGNEKLFF. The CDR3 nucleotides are TGTGCCACCATTCGGACAGGGAATGAAAAACTGTTTTTT.

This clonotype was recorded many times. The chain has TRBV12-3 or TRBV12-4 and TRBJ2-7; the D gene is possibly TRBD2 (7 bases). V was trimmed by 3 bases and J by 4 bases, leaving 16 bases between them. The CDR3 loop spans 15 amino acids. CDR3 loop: CASSLVGGAGYEQYF. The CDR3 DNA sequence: TGTGCCAGCAGTTTGGTGGGGGGGGCAGGGTACGAGCAGTACTTC.

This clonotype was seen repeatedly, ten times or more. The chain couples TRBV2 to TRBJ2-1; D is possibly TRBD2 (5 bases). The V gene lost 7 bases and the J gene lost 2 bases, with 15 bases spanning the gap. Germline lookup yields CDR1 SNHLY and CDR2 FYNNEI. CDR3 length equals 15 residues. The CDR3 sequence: CASKVGVVPYNEQFF. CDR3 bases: TGTGCCAGCAAGGTGGGAGTCGTTCCCTACAATGAGCAGTTCTTC. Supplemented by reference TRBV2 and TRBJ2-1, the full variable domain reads EPEVTQTPSHQVTQMGQEVILRCVPISNHLYFYWYRQILGQKVEFLVSFYNNEISEKSEIFDDQFSVERPDGSNFTLKIRSTKLEDSAMYFCASKVGVVPYNEQFFGPGTRLTVL.

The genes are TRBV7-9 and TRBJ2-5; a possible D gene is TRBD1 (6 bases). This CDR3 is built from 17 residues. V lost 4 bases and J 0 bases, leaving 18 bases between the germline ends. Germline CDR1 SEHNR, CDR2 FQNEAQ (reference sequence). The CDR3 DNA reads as TGTGCCAGCAGCTACCCCTTAAGGGGGAGAAACCAAGAGACCCAGTACTTC. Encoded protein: CASSYPLRGRNQETQYF.

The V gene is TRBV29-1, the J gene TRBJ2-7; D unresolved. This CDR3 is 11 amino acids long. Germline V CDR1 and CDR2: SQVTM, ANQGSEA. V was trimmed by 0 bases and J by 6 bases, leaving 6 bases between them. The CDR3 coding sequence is TGCAGCGTTGAAGATGGTAGCGAGCAGTACTTC. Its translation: CSVEDGSEQYF.

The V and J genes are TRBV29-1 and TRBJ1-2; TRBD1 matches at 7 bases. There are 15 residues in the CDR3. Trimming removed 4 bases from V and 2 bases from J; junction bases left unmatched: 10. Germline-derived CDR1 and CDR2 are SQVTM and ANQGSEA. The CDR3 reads CSVAPTGNLNYGYTF. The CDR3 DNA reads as TGCAGCGTTGCCCCGACAGGGAATCTGAACTATGGCTACACCTTC. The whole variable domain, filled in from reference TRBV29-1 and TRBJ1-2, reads SAVISQKPSRDICQRGTSLTIQCQVDSQVTMMFWYRQQPGQSLTLIATANQGSEATYESGFVIDKFPISRPNLTFSTLTVSNMSPEDSSIYLCSVAPTGNLNYGYTFGSGTRLTVV.

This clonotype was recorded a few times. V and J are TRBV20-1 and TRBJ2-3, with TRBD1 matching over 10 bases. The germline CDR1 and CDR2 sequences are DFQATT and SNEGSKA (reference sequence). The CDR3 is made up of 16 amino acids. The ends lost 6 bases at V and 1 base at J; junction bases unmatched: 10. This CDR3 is CSAPPDRGLGTDTQYF. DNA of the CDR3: TGCAGTGCCCCTCCAGACAGGGGGCTGGGCACAGATACGCAGTATTTT.

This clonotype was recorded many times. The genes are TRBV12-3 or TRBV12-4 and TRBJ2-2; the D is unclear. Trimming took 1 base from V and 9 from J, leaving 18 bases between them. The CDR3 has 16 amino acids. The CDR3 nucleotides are TGTGCCAGCAGTTTAGTCGCGTATCGCTCAACCCGGGAGCTGTTTTTT. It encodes CASSLVAYRSTRELFF.

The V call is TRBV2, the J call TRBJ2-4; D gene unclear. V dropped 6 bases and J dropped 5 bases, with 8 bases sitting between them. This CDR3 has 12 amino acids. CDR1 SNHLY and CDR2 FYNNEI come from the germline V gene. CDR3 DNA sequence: TGTGCCAGCAGGTCTCACGAAAACATTCAGTACTTC. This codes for CASRSHENIQYF.

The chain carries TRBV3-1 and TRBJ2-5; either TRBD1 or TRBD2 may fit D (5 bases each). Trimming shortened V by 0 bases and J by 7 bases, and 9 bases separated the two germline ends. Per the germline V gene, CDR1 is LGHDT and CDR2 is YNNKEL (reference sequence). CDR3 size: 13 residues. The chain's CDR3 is CASSQDRAGTQYF. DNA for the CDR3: TGTGCCAGCAGCCAAGACAGGGCGGGGACCCAGTACTTC.

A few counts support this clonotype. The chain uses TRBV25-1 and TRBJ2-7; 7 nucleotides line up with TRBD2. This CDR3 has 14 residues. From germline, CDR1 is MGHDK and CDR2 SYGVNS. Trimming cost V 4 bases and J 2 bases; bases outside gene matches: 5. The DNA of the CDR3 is TGTGCCAGCAGTGTGAGCGGGACCCCCTACGAGCAGTACTTC. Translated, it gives CASSVSGTPYEQYF.

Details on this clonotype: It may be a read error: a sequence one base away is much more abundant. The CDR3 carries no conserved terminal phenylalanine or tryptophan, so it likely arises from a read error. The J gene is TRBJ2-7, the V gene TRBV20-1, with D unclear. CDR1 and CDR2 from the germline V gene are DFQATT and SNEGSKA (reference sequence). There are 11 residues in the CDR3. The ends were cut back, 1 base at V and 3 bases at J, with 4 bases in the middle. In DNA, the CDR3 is TGCAGTGCTAGAGGTAACTACGAGCAGTACTTG. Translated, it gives CSARGNYEQYL.

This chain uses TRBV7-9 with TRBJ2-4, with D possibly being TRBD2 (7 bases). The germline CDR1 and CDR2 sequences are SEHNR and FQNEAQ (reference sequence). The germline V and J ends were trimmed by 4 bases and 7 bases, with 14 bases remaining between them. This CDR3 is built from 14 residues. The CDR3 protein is CASSSPKGGNIQYF. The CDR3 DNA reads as TGTGCCAGCAGCTCCCCGAAGGGGGGGAACATTCAGTACTTC.

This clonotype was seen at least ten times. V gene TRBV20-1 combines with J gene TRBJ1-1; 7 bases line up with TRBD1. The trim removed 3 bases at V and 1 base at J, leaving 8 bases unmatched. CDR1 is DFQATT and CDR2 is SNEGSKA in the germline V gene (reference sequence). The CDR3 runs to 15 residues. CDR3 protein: CSASKRNRGNTEAFF. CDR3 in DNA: TGCAGTGCTAGTAAGAGGAACAGGGGGAACACTGAAGCTTTCTTT.

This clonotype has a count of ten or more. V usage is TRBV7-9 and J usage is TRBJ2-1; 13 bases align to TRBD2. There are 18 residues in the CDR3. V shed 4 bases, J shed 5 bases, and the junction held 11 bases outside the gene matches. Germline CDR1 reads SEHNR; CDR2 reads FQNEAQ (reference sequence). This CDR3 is CASSYPTTSGRRDNEQFF. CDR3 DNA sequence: TGTGCCAGCAGCTACCCCACGACTAGCGGGAGGCGAGACAATGAGCAGTTCTTC.

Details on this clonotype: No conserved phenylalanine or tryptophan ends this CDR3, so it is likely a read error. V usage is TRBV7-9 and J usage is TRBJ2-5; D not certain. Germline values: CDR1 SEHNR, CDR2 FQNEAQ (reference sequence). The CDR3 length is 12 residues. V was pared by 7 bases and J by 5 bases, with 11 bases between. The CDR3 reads CASIDLGETQYL. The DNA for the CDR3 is TGTGCCAGCATCGACTTGGGGGAGACCCAGTACCTC.

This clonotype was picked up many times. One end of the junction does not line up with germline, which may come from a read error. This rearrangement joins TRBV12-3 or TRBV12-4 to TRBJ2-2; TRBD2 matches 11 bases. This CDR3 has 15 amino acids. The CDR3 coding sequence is TGTGCCAGCAGCTTAGCGGGAGGGCCTGGCGGGGAGCTGTTTTTT. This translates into CASSLAGGPGGELFF.

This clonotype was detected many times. The CDR3 DNA follows: TGTGCCAGCAGCCAAGGGCTAGCGGGGCCCAACTACGAGCAGTACTTC. It codes for CASSQGLAGPNYEQYF. The chain joins TRBV14 to TRBJ2-7, with 9 bases aligning to TRBD2. This CDR3 is built from 16 residues. Germline assignment: CDR1 SGHDN and CDR2 FVKESK. With 1 base clipped from V and 3 bases from J, the junction kept 7 bases outside the gene matches.

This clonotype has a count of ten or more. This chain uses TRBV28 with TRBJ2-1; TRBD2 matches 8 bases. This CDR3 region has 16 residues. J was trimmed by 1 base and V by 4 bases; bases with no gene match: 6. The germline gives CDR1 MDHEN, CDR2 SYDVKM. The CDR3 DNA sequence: TGTGCCAGCAGTTCAGGGGCTAGCGGGTCCTACAATGAGCAGTTCTTC. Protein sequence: CASSSGASGSYNEQFF. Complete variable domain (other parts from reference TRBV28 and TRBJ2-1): DVKVTQSSRYLVKRTGEKVFLECVQDMDHENMFWYRQDPGLGLRLIYFSYDVKMKEKGDIPEGYSVSREKKERFSLILESASTNQTSMYLCASSSGASGSYNEQFFGPGTRLTVL.

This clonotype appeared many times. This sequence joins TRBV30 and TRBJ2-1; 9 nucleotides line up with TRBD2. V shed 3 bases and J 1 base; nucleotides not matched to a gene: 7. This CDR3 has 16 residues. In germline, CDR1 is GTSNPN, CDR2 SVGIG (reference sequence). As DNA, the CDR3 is TGTGCCTGGAGATGGGGTAGCGGGAGTTCCTACAATGAGCAGTTCTTC. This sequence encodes CAWRWGSGSSYNEQFF.

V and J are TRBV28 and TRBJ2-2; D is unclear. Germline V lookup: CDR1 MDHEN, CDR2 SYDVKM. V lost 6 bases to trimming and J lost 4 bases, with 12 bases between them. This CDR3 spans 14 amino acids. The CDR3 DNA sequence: TGTGCCAGCAGAACGGACCCGTTCACCGGGGAGCTGTTTTTT. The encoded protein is CASRTDPFTGELFF.

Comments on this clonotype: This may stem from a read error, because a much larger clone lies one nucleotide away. The CDR3: CASSLYSGQRSHNEQFF. CDR3 coding DNA: TGCGCCAGCAGCCTATACTCCGGGCAGCGCTCCCACAATGAGCAGTTCTTC. The genes are TRBV4-1 and TRBJ2-1, with D unclear. This CDR3 spans 17 amino acids. Germline CDR1 and CDR2: MGHRA and YSYEKL.

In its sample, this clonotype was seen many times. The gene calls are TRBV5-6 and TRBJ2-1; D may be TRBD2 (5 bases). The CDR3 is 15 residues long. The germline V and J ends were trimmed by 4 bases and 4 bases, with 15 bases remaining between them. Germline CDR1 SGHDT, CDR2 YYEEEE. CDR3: CASSPTSSAYNEQFF. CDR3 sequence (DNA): TGTGCCAGCAGCCCCACTAGTAGTGCTTACAATGAGCAGTTCTTC. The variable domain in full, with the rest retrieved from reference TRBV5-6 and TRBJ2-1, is DAGVTQSPTHLIKTRGQQVTLRCSPKSGHDTVSWYQQALGQGPQFIFQYYEEEERQRGNFPDRFSGHQFPNYSSELNVNALLLGDSALYLCASSPTSSAYNEQFFGPGTRLTVL.

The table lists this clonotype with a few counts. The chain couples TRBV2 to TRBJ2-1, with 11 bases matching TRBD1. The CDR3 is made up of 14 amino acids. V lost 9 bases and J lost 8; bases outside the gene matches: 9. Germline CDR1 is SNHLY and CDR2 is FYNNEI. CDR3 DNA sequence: TGTGCCAGTGGCCGGGACAGGGGGTTCGATGAGCAGTTCTTC. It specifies CASGRDRGFDEQFF.